A single sample is the source of the 5 T cell receptor beta chains below, sequenced in a study of beta chain features in type 1 diabetes. Study results and caveats: Researchers report that Type 1 diabetes patients had moderately but significantly shorter TCRB CDR3s across all four CD4+ subsets.

All of the isolated RNA was reverse transcribed, so expressed TCRB transcripts were sequenced. Clones were sequenced by immunoSEQ multiplex PCR, and TCRdb holds only the in-frame ones, with some missing. Of approximately 170,000 clones in the sample, 50% to 70% were seen once. These receptors have no known antigen. Input material: naive CD4+ T cells from blood. All receptors come from a man under 40 with type 1 diabetes.

A few counts support this clone. The chain carries TRBV7-8 and TRBJ2-6; 9 bases are shared with TRBD2. The CDR3 spans 18 residues. CDR1 and CDR2 (germline): SGHVS, FQNEAQ. V shed 5 bases, J shed 4 bases, and the junction held 12 bases outside the gene matches. CDR3 amino acids: CASSHEERGASGANVLTF. Written as DNA, the CDR3 is TGTGCCAGCAGCCACGAAGAGCGGGGGGCCTCAGGGGCCAACGTCCTGACTTTC.

This clone occurred a few times. The CDR3 nucleotides are TGCAGCGTCGATGACAGAAAGAACACTGAAGCTTTCTTT. This sequence encodes CSVDDRKNTEAFF. The chain employs TRBV29-1 and TRBJ1-1; perhaps TRBD1 as D (5 bases). This CDR3 region has 13 residues. V was shortened by 6 bases and J by 1 base, with 12 bases between the two germline ends. In germline, CDR1 is SQVTM, CDR2 ANQGSEA.

This sequence joins TRBV29-1 and TRBJ2-3; 9 nucleotides match TRBD2. The CDR3 runs 14 residues. V lost 2 bases to trimming and J lost 4 bases; unmatched junction nucleotides: 4. Germline V gene lookup returns CDR1 SQVTM and CDR2 ANQGSEA. The CDR3 region is CSVELASGADTQYF. DNA for the CDR3: TGCAGCGTTGAACTGGCTAGCGGGGCAGATACGCAGTATTTT.

A few counts support this clone. The chain uses TRBV29-1 and TRBJ1-4; D unclear. V was cut by 3 bases and J by 7 bases, with 12 bases left in between. CDR3 length: 13 amino acids. CDR1 SQVTM and CDR2 ANQGSEA come from the germline V gene. The CDR3 here is CSVDEGGGEKLFF. CDR3 bases: TGCAGCGTTGATGAGGGTGGCGGTGAAAAACTGTTTTTT.

The genes are TRBV29-1 and TRBJ2-1; TRBD2 might be the D (6 bases). The CDR3 extends over 14 amino acids. Germline lookup yields CDR1 SQVTM and CDR2 ANQGSEA. V lost 7 bases, J lost 1 base, and 14 bases lay in between. The CDR3, as DNA: TGCAGCGCCGGGGACTCACAATCCTACAATGAGCAGTTCTTC. This gives the protein CSAGDSQSYNEQFF.